The 25 T cell receptor beta chains given below trace back to one sample, sequenced in a study of spatial heterogeneity in lung cancer (dated by TCRdb to about 2019). The library was built by means of 5' RACE. The listed sequencing device is NextSeq 500. The public sequencing data were trimmed at Q25 with fastp and processed into clonotypes with MiXCR by TCRdb, which kept only in-frame beta chains. Merged by CDR3 protein, the rows form single entries marked with the most common genes and DNA. Across this sample there are 40,000 or so distinct CDR3 sequences, with approximately 3.1% seen only once. About 34% of the sample is held by the ten biggest clonotypes. This sample's time point label indicates: sample taken at primary tumor resection. This specimen was normal lung tissue next to the tumor, taken at surgery. These receptors were taken from a male donor with early-stage non-small cell lung cancer.

This clonotype was observed many times. The rearrangement links TRBV3-1 to TRBJ1-5; D is unresolved. Trimming left V 0 bases short and J 3 bases short, with 9 bases between. Per the germline V gene, CDR1 is LGHDT and CDR2 is YNNKEL (reference sequence). The CDR3 has 15 residues. CDR3 sequence reads: CASSQDVADNQPQHF. Here the CDR3 DNA reads TGTGCCAGCAGCCAAGATGTGGCAGACAATCAGCCCCAGCATTTT.

In this sample, this clonotype turned up many times. CDR3 in amino acids: CSARGGADTQYF. CDR3 in DNA: TGCAGTGCTAGAGGCGGGGCAGATACGCAGTATTTT. The chain links TRBV20-1 to TRBJ2-3; D perhaps matches TRBD2 (6 bases). Per germline, CDR1 DFQATT and CDR2 SNEGSKA (reference sequence). Trimming removed 1 base from V and 4 bases from J, with 6 bases in between. The CDR3 length is 12 residues.

This clonotype was observed many times. The chain carries TRBV5-1 and TRBJ1-1; perhaps TRBD1 as D (5 bases). Trimming pared 2 bases from V and 3 bases from J, leaving 8 bases between. CDR1 is SGHRS, CDR2 YFSETQ, per germline. The CDR3 extends over 13 amino acids. CDR3 DNA: TGCGCCAGCAGCTTAAGGGGCGACACTGAAGCTTTCTTT. This codes for CASSLRGDTEAFF.

This clonotype occurred many times. V gene TRBV6-5 combines with J gene TRBJ1-1; perhaps TRBD1 as D (5 bases). CDR1 and CDR2 (germline): MNHEY, SVGAGI. This CDR3 spans 13 amino acids. V lost 6 bases and J lost 4, with 12 bases in between. The CDR3 DNA is TGTGCCAGCAGGGTCAGGGCGGGCACTGAAGCTTTCTTT. The encoded protein is CASRVRAGTEAFF.

This clonotype was detected ten times or more. The chain combines TRBV10-3 with TRBJ2-5; D possibly corresponds to TRBD1 (6 bases). V dropped 10 bases and J dropped 2 bases, with 17 bases sitting between them. This CDR3 comprises 14 residues. CDR1 and CDR2 (germline): ENHRY, SYGVKD. This chain's CDR3 is CATSVRGQQETQYF. The CDR3 DNA sequence: TGTGCCACCTCGGTTCGCGGACAGCAAGAGACCCAGTACTTC.

At least ten counts were recorded for this clonotype. This chain joins TRBV5-1 and TRBJ2-3, with TRBD1 matching over 9 bases. This CDR3 contains 14 residues. Germline CDR1 is SGHRS and CDR2 is YFSETQ. With V trimmed by 0 bases and J by 8 bases, 4 bases remained unmatched. The CDR3 coding sequence is TGCGCCAGCAGCTTGGAGGGACAGGGTATTACGCAGTATTTT. It codes for CASSLEGQGITQYF.

Written as DNA, the CDR3 is TGTGCCAGCAATATAAACTTGGGCCCCAATGAGCAGTTCTTC. Translated, it gives CASNINLGPNEQFF. J is TRBJ2-1 and V is TRBV4-2; D gene uncertain. Germline CDR1 and CDR2: LGHNA and YNFKEQ. Trimming stripped 7 bases from V and 6 bases from J, with 16 bases between. CDR3 size: 14 residues.

The table lists this clonotype with many counts. V and J are TRBV28 and TRBJ2-6; D call uncertain. The length of the CDR3 is 13 residues. V was shortened by 10 bases and J by 4 bases, with 11 bases between the two germline ends. Germline CDR1 reads MDHEN; CDR2 reads SYDVKM. The CDR3 loop is CATRGAGANVLTF. The CDR3 coding sequence is TGTGCCACCAGAGGCGCCGGGGCCAACGTCCTGACTTTC. The whole variable domain, filled in from reference TRBV28 and TRBJ2-6, reads DVKVTQSSRYLVKRTGEKVFLECVQDMDHENMFWYRQDPGLGLRLIYFSYDVKMKEKGDIPEGYSVSREKKERFSLILESASTNQTSMYLCATRGAGANVLTFGAGSRLTVL.

This clonotype has at least ten counts. The chain recombines TRBV5-1 with TRBJ1-4, with TRBD1 identical over 7 bases. CDR1 is SGHRS, CDR2 YFSETQ, per germline. V shed 4 bases and J 8 bases; nucleotides not matched to a gene: 11. The CDR3 is made up of 15 amino acids. For the CDR3, the DNA is TGCGCCAGCAGCCCGGGACAGACAATCGTGGAAAAACTGTTTTTT. It specifies CASSPGQTIVEKLFF.

This clonotype was seen ten or more times. The V call is TRBV29-1, the J call TRBJ2-2; D remains ambiguous. CDR1 is SQVTM, CDR2 ANQGSEA, per germline. This CDR3 region has 14 residues. V was cut by 7 bases and J by 0 bases, with 12 bases left in between. This CDR3 is CSAAWGSNTGELFF. In DNA form, the CDR3 reads TGCAGCGCGGCTTGGGGTTCGAACACCGGGGAGCTGTTTTTT.

At least ten counts were recorded for this clonotype. This sequence joins TRBV28 and TRBJ2-1; D ambiguous. The CDR3 loop spans 12 amino acids. Trimming pared 6 bases from V and 13 bases from J, leaving 16 bases between. Germline V gene data show CDR1 as MDHEN and CDR2 as SYDVKM. The CDR3 bases are TGTGCCAGCAGCCCGACCCCTTCGGCCCAGTTCTTC. As protein: CASSPTPSAQFF.

This clonotype was picked up many times. J is TRBJ2-5 and V is TRBV4-2; D not certain. The CDR3 sequence is 10 residues long. Looked up from germline, CDR1 is LGHNA and CDR2 is YNFKEQ. V lost 4 bases to trimming and J lost 11 bases, with 8 bases between them. DNA of the CDR3: TGTGCCAGCAGCCTCCAGTGGCAGTACTTC. The encoded protein is CASSLQWQYF.

This clonotype showed up just a few times. The rearrangement uses TRBV20-1 and TRBJ2-1; 11 nucleotides match TRBD2. Trimming removed 5 bases from V and 9 bases from J; junction bases left unmatched: 12. Per the germline V gene, CDR1 is DFQATT and CDR2 is SNEGSKA (reference sequence). The CDR3 has 15 amino acids. Here the CDR3 DNA reads TGCAGTGCTTGGTTACTAGCGGGAGTCATTGGTGAGCAGTTCTTC. Its translation is CSAWLLAGVIGEQFF.

This clonotype was seen at least ten times. The chain is built from TRBV28 and TRBJ1-5; D is undetermined. This CDR3 spans 14 amino acids. Germline V lookup: CDR1 MDHEN, CDR2 SYDVKM. V dropped 5 bases and J dropped 5 bases, with 13 bases sitting between them. The CDR3, as DNA: TGTGCCAGCAGTCCCCCGGACCTCTATCAGCCCCAGCATTTT. Protein sequence: CASSPPDLYQPQHF.

In this sample, this clonotype turned up many times. This rearrangement joins TRBV6-5 to TRBJ1-5, with a possible D match to TRBD1 (5 bases). CDR1 is MNHEY, CDR2 SVGAGI, per germline. Trimming took off 3 bases at V and 6 bases at J, with 9 bases between the two ends. The length of the CDR3 is 13 residues. CDR3 sequence reads: CASSYRGVQPQHF. Here the CDR3 DNA reads TGTGCCAGCAGTTATCGGGGGGTTCAGCCCCAGCATTTT.

This clonotype was seen at least ten times. The rearrangement joins TRBV7-2 to TRBJ2-3, with D perhaps matching TRBD2 (5 bases). The V end lost 4 bases, the J end lost 1 base, and 9 bases lay between the germline ends. Germline CDR1 SGHTA, CDR2 FQGNSA. The CDR3 is 14 amino acids. CDR3 DNA: TGTGCCAGCAGCTCTACAGCGGGCACAGATACGCAGTATTTT. Protein sequence: CASSSTAGTDTQYF.

The table lists this clonotype with many counts. The genes are TRBV30 and TRBJ1-2; the match to TRBD1 covers 8 bases. This CDR3 contains 13 residues. Trimming took 7 bases from V and 6 from J; bases not matched to a gene: 10. CDR1 is GTSNPN, CDR2 SVGIG, per germline (reference sequence). CDR3 DNA: TGTGCCTACCTCCGGGGACAGGTGGATGGCTACACCTTC. Its translation: CAYLRGQVDGYTF. Supplemented by reference TRBV30 and TRBJ1-2, the full variable domain reads SQTIHQWPATLVQPVGSPLSLECTVEGTSNPNLYWYRQAAGRGLQLLFYSVGIGQISSEVPQNLSASRPQDRQFILSSKKLLLSDSGFYLCAYLRGQVDGYTFGSGTRLTVV.

This clonotype appeared many times. The chain joins TRBV20-1 to TRBJ2-1, with no clear D. Germline CDR1 reads DFQATT; CDR2 reads SNEGSKA (reference sequence). V lost 3 bases and J lost 2, with 11 bases in between. This CDR3 comprises 14 residues. The CDR3 coding sequence is TGCAGTGCTAGTGCGTCGGAAGCCTACAATGAGCAGTTCTTC. As protein: CSASASEAYNEQFF.

This clonotype has at least ten counts. The V call is TRBV27, the J call TRBJ1-5; D gene ambiguous. The length of the CDR3 is 13 residues. The germline V gene has CDR1 MNHEY and CDR2 SMNVEV (reference sequence). V was trimmed by 3 bases and J by 7 bases, leaving 10 bases between them. CDR3 nucleotides: TGTGCCAGCAGTTTGGTAGGGCGCCAGCCCCAGCATTTT. It yields the protein CASSLVGRQPQHF.

This clonotype was seen more than once but under ten times. In nucleotides, the CDR3 is TGTGCCAGCAACCCTACGGGGCGAGGAGGAAACACCATATATTTT. As protein: CASNPTGRGGNTIYF. V gene TRBV5-5 combines with J gene TRBJ1-3, with a possible D match to TRBD1 (5 bases). Germline CDR1 reads SGHKS; CDR2 reads YYEKEE (reference sequence). The CDR3 length is 15 residues. V was clipped by 6 bases and J by 4 bases, with 17 bases between them.

This clonotype is categorized as medium-sized. This rearrangement joins TRBV5-6 to TRBJ2-7; 7 bases fit TRBD1. CDR1 SGHDT and CDR2 YYEEEE come from the germline V gene. There are 13 residues in the CDR3. After removal of 7 bases from V and 5 bases from J, the junction contained 9 bases not matched to a gene. CDR3 amino acids: CASRDSSRHEQYF. CDR3 nucleotides: TGTGCCAGCCGGGACAGTAGTCGCCACGAGCAGTACTTC. Supplemented by reference TRBV5-6 and TRBJ2-7, the full variable domain reads DAGVTQSPTHLIKTRGQQVTLRCSPKSGHDTVSWYQQALGQGPQFIFQYYEEEERQRGNFPDRFSGHQFPNYSSELNVNALLLGDSALYLCASRDSSRHEQYFGPGTRLTVT.

This clonotype was picked up many times. This sequence joins TRBV5-1 and TRBJ2-1, with TRBD2 identical over 7 bases. In germline, CDR1 is SGHRS, CDR2 YFSETQ. V dropped 0 bases and J dropped 6; count of bases not matched to a gene: 6. CDR3 size: 15 residues. The CDR3 spells CASSLEGLGFNEQFF. The DNA for the CDR3 is TGCGCCAGCAGCTTGGAAGGACTAGGATTCAATGAGCAGTTCTTC.

There are many counts of this clonotype. This chain joins TRBV28 and TRBJ2-3; 8 bases align to TRBD2. With V trimmed by 9 bases and J by 4 bases, 9 bases remained unmatched. The germline CDR1 and CDR2 sequences are MDHEN and SYDVKM. The CDR3 runs 14 residues. This CDR3 is CASKDGGASDTQYF. In nucleotides, the CDR3 is TGTGCCAGTAAGGACGGGGGGGCCTCAGATACGCAGTATTTT.

As regards this clonotype: A read error may explain this, as a much larger clone is one base away. The chain joins TRBV5-1 to TRBJ1-5; 7 nucleotides line up with TRBD1. This CDR3 has 14 amino acids. Germline-derived CDR1 and CDR2 are SGHRS and YFSETQ. Here the CDR3 reads CASSLTGRDQPRHF. The CDR3 DNA reads as TGCGCCAGCAGCCTGACAGGGAGGGATCAGCCCCGGCATTTT.

This clonotype was picked up many times. The gene calls are TRBV7-2 and TRBJ1-1, with TRBD1 identical over 7 bases. CDR1 SGHTA and CDR2 FQGNSA come from the germline V gene. CDR3 length: 16 residues. The J segment lost 0 bases and the V segment lost 4 bases, leaving 8 bases of the junction unmatched. Written as DNA, the CDR3 is TGTGCCAGCAGCTCAAATACCGGGACAGTGAACACTGAAGCTTTCTTT. It translates to CASSSNTGTVNTEAFF.